The 28 T cell receptor beta chains given below trace back to one sample, sequenced in a study of CXCR3-negative and CXCR3-positive naive CD8 T cells. The libraries of TRB cDNA were prepared using 5' RACE with UMI labels. TCRdb re-called the 5' RACE reads; one entry per CDR3 protein, DNA not given. This sample contains roughly 86,000 distinct CDR3 sequences. The sequenced material came from naive CXCR3- CD8+ T cells from blood. Specified subset: CD45RO-CCR7+CD27+CD95- naive CD8+ T cells lacking CXCR3 (TNR3-). The receptor source for this set is a human donor in good health. Some clones in this sample may be carry-over from other donors' samples.

The genes are TRBV23-1 and TRBJ1-5; the D call from TCRdb, TRBD1, cannot be confirmed without DNA. TRBV23-1 is sorted into the ORF group, with uncertain function. The CDR3 loop spans 15 amino acids. CDR3 sequence reads: CASSQPGQGNQPQHF.

The genes are TRBV5-4 and TRBJ1-2; checking the TCRdb D call of TRBD1 is not possible without DNA. The CDR3 length is 13 residues. Per the germline V gene, CDR1 is SGHNT and CDR2 is YYREEE (reference sequence). CDR3 amino acids: CASSDSHNYGYTF.

The rearrangement uses TRBV6-5 and TRBJ2-6; TCRdb gives TRBD1 as the D gene, but with no DNA this cannot be confirmed. CDR3 length: 16 amino acids. CDR1 is MNHEY and CDR2 is SVGAGI in the germline V gene. The CDR3 loop is CASSRDTGSGANVLTF.

The rearrangement uses TRBV29-1 and TRBJ2-3; TCRdb's D gene call, TRBD1, goes unchecked for lack of DNA. CDR3 length equals 13 residues. Germline V lookup: CDR1 SQVTM, CDR2 ANQGSEA. The CDR3 protein is CSVDGGAGDTQYF.

The rearrangement links TRBV4-2 to TRBJ2-5; the D gene TCRdb calls, TRBD1, cannot be checked with no DNA. The germline CDR1 and CDR2 sequences are LGHNA and YNFKEQ. The CDR3 covers 13 residues. CDR3 loop: CASSRTGGETQYF.

This sequence joins TRBV27 and TRBJ2-5; TCRdb returns TRBD2, unconfirmable since there is no DNA. The germline V gene has CDR1 MNHEY and CDR2 SMNVEV (reference sequence). The length of the CDR3 is 17 residues. The CDR3 loop is CASSSRTSGRASLAQYF.

This rearrangement joins TRBV21-1 to TRBJ1-2; lacking DNA, the TRBD1 call made by TCRdb goes unchecked. TRBV21-1 is reported as a pseudogene. CDR3 length: 17 residues. The chain's CDR3 is CASSKDSRQGIRYGYTF.

The chain couples TRBV4-3 to TRBJ1-1; TCRdb indicates TRBD1, and absent DNA this call remains unverified. The CDR3 sequence is 15 residues long. Germline V CDR1 and CDR2: LGHNA, YSLEER. The CDR3 spells CASSQGTASQTGAFF.

The chain combines TRBV5-1 with TRBJ1-2. Germline V CDR1 and CDR2: SGHRS, YFSETQ. The CDR3 covers 15 residues. The CDR3 sequence: CASSLGADSNYGYTF.

The chain couples TRBV14 to TRBJ2-7; without DNA, the TCRdb call of TRBD1 cannot be checked. This CDR3 region has 17 residues. Germline CDR1 and CDR2: SGHDN and FVKESK. The CDR3 protein is CASSQEPGTVNSYEQYF. Full variable domain (rest looked up from reference TRBV14 and TRBJ2-7): EAGVTQFPSHSVIEKGQTVTLRCDPISGHDNLYWYRRVMGKEIKFLLHFVKESKQDESGMPNNRFLAERTGGTYSTLKVQPAELEDSGVYFCASSQEPGTVNSYEQYFGPGTRLTVT.

This chain joins TRBV7-9 and TRBJ2-7; TCRdb calls TRBD1, which cannot be checked without DNA. This CDR3 comprises 12 residues. Germline-derived CDR1 and CDR2 are SEHNR and FQNEAQ (reference sequence). The CDR3 sequence: CASSLGRGEQYF.

The CDR3 loop reads CASSFPGTAYEQYF. The rearrangement links TRBV7-2 to TRBJ2-7; TCRdb selects TRBD1, and the lack of DNA leaves this call unchecked. Looked up from germline, CDR1 is SGHTA and CDR2 is FQGNSA. The CDR3 sequence is 14 residues long. The entire variable domain, with the rest obtained from reference TRBV7-2 and TRBJ2-7, is as follows: GAGVSQSPSNKVTEKGKDVELRCDPISGHTALYWYRQSLGQGLEFLIYFQGNSAPDKSGLPSDRFSAERTGGSVSTLTIQRTQQEDSAVYLCASSFPGTAYEQYFGPGTRLTVT.

V is TRBV20-1 and J is TRBJ2-3; as DNA is missing, the TRBD2 call by TCRdb cannot be tested. Per the germline V gene, CDR1 is DFQATT and CDR2 is SNEGSKA (reference sequence). The CDR3 runs to 16 residues. The CDR3 is CSARGGTSGAPDTQYF.

The chain carries TRBV20-1 and TRBJ2-1; with no DNA, the TCRdb D assignment of TRBD1 cannot be verified. Germline values: CDR1 DFQATT, CDR2 SNEGSKA (reference sequence). The CDR3 runs 12 residues. The CDR3 sequence is CSARDWRGQQFF.

The chain links TRBV5-1 to TRBJ2-1; lacking DNA, the TRBD2 call made by TCRdb goes unchecked. This CDR3 comprises 17 residues. Germline V lookup: CDR1 SGHRS, CDR2 YFSETQ. This CDR3 reads CASSRGTSGSGYNEQFF.

This chain uses TRBV20-1 with TRBJ2-7. Germline CDR1 DFQATT, CDR2 SNEGSKA (reference sequence). The CDR3 runs 15 residues. CDR3 region: CSARDIGSSSYEQYF.

The chain uses TRBV7-7 and TRBJ2-1. The CDR3 is 13 amino acids. CDR1 is SSHAT, CDR2 FNYEAQ, per germline (reference sequence). The CDR3 reads CASSLEASTAQFF.

The CDR3 loop reads CAISEPTGSFGYTF. V is TRBV10-3 and J is TRBJ1-2; without DNA, the TCRdb call of TRBD1 cannot be checked. Germline CDR1 and CDR2: ENHRY and SYGVKD. The CDR3 is 14 residues long.

V usage is TRBV19 and J usage is TRBJ2-1; TCRdb indicates TRBD2, and absent DNA this call remains unverified. Looked up from germline, CDR1 is LNHDA and CDR2 is SQIVND (reference sequence). This CDR3 has 15 residues. The CDR3 sequence is CASSISASGRNEQFF.

The chain recombines TRBV14 with TRBJ2-1; TCRdb's D call, TRBD1, is unchecked because there is no DNA. The CDR3 runs to 17 residues. Germline CDR1 and CDR2: SGHDN and FVKESK. The CDR3 protein is CASSLWWTGQEFNEQFF.

The rearrangement uses TRBV2 and TRBJ2-7; TCRdb's D call of TRBD1 is untestable without DNA. This CDR3 has 14 amino acids. Looked up from germline, CDR1 is SNHLY and CDR2 is FYNNEI. CDR3 amino acids: CASSVGARPDEQYF.

The chain is built from TRBV29-1 and TRBJ2-7. Germline V gene data show CDR1 as SQVTM and CDR2 as ANQGSEA. CDR3 length: 11 amino acids. CDR3 in amino acids: CSVEGSYEQYF.

The chain has TRBV29-1 and TRBJ2-3; TCRdb calls TRBD2, which cannot be checked without DNA. The CDR3 is made up of 13 amino acids. The germline V gene encodes CDR1 SQVTM and CDR2 ANQGSEA. Here the CDR3 reads CSERGDSTDTQYF.

The gene calls are TRBV29-1 and TRBJ2-7. The CDR3 sequence is 13 residues long. Germline CDR1 reads SQVTM; CDR2 reads ANQGSEA. CDR3 residues: CSVEEPQLYEQYF.

The CDR3 spells CASSLGGVPPEQFF. This chain uses TRBV7-9 with TRBJ2-1; the TCRdb call, TRBD1, lacks DNA for checking. The CDR3 length is 14 residues. Per germline, CDR1 SEHNR and CDR2 FQNEAQ (reference sequence).

The chain couples TRBV20-1 to TRBJ2-7; TCRdb reports TRBD1, a call that lacks DNA to check it against. Germline V gene lookup returns CDR1 DFQATT and CDR2 SNEGSKA (reference sequence). The CDR3 covers 15 residues. CDR3 region: CSAPIVGGLSYEQYF.

The chain joins TRBV14 to TRBJ2-7; without DNA, the TCRdb call of TRBD1 cannot be checked. From germline, CDR1 is SGHDN and CDR2 FVKESK. This CDR3 contains 15 residues. The CDR3 loop reads CASSPGTGGFYEQYF.

The chain is built from TRBV29-1 and TRBJ1-2; TCRdb returns TRBD1, unconfirmable since there is no DNA. The CDR3 is 12 residues long. The germline gives CDR1 SQVTM, CDR2 ANQGSEA. CDR3 loop: CSVYGQDYGYTF. The full variable domain, with the rest looked up from reference TRBV29-1 and TRBJ1-2, is SAVISQKPSRDICQRGTSLTIQCQVDSQVTMMFWYRQQPGQSLTLIATANQGSEATYESGFVIDKFPISRPNLTFSTLTVSNMSPEDSSIYLCSVYGQDYGYTFGSGTRLTVV.